This is a list of T cell receptor beta chains from one sample in a study of T cells in narcolepsy. Sequenced by immunoSEQ multiplex PCR; TCRdb stores in-frame clones only, minus some. The sample has roughly 20,000 clones, roughly four fifths seen once. The material sequenced was memory (CD45RA-) CD4+ T cells from blood. These TCRs come from a human donor in good health. CDR3s include the opening cysteine and the closing phenylalanine or tryptophan.

cdr3_aa: CSARRGLYNEQFF
v_call: TRBV29-1
j_call: TRBJ2-1

cdr3_aa: CAWRADGPNYGYTF
v_call: TRBV30
j_call: TRBJ1-2

cdr3_aa: CASSLSGETQYF
v_call: TRBV7-9
j_call: TRBJ2-5

cdr3_aa: CASSEPGKGYTF
v_call: TRBV6-1
j_call: TRBJ1-2

cdr3_aa: CASSSDPAGDTIYF
v_call: TRBV5-1
j_call: TRBJ1-3

cdr3_aa: CASSREAGANTGELFF
v_call: TRBV4-1
j_call: TRBJ2-2

cdr3_aa: CASSDETGSTQYF
v_call: TRBV5-4
j_call: TRBJ2-3

cdr3_aa: CASSATQQTEAFF
v_call: TRBV6-4
j_call: TRBJ1-1

cdr3_aa: CASGLDGPNTEAFF
v_call: TRBV28
j_call: TRBJ1-1

cdr3_aa: CASRVREGEGEQYF
v_call: TRBV4-2
j_call: TRBJ2-7

cdr3_aa: CATSTDRGRGYTF
v_call: TRBV6-1
j_call: TRBJ1-2

cdr3_aa: CASSFDTGSTGELFF
v_call: TRBV5-1
j_call: TRBJ2-2

cdr3_aa: CASSEPPVTYGYTF
v_call: TRBV6-1
j_call: TRBJ1-2

cdr3_aa: CASSLEAGLRGEKLFF
v_call: TRBV11-2
j_call: TRBJ1-4

cdr3_aa: CASGLQGFSTEAFF
v_call: TRBV12-5
j_call: TRBJ1-1

cdr3_aa: CASSWERTSEELFF
v_call: TRBV5-1
j_call: TRBJ2-2

cdr3_aa: CASSPRVGSYEQYF
v_call: TRBV5-1
j_call: TRBJ2-7

cdr3_aa: CASSEAALSYEQYF
v_call: TRBV5-1
j_call: TRBJ2-7

cdr3_aa: CASSPYPQSYNEQFF
v_call: TRBV9
j_call: TRBJ2-1

cdr3_aa: CAAREAETGELFF
v_call: TRBV5-1
j_call: TRBJ2-2

cdr3_aa: CASSLDRGITDTQYF
v_call: TRBV28
j_call: TRBJ2-3

cdr3_aa: CASSGGFQETQYF
v_call: TRBV2
j_call: TRBJ2-5

cdr3_aa: CASSLLFRQGARPNYGYTF
v_call: TRBV7-9
j_call: TRBJ1-2

cdr3_aa: CAWSGQGSRADTQYF
v_call: TRBV30
j_call: TRBJ2-3

cdr3_aa: CASSWTGGIDQPQHF
v_call: TRBV6-1
j_call: TRBJ1-5

cdr3_aa: CASSRTGQGFPDTQYF
v_call: TRBV7-2
j_call: TRBJ2-3

cdr3_aa: CASSLGLAGRISYEQYF
v_call: TRBV7-2
j_call: TRBJ2-7

cdr3_aa: CASTTLGGGSIYEQYF
v_call: TRBV27
j_call: TRBJ2-7

cdr3_aa: CASSQAGPEADTQYF
v_call: TRBV4-3
j_call: TRBJ2-3

cdr3_aa: CASSVETNEQFF
v_call: TRBV11-3
j_call: TRBJ2-1

cdr3_aa: CASSLRSGGAYNSPLHF
v_call: TRBV11-2
j_call: TRBJ1-6